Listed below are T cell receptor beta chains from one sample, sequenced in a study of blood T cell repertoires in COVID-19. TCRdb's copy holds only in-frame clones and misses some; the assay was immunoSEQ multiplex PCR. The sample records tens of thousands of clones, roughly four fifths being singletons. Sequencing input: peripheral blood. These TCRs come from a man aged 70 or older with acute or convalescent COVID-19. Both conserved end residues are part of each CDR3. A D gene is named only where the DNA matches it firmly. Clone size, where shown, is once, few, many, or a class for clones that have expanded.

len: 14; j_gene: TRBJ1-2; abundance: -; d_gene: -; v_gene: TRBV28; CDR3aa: CASSLPQGSGGYTF; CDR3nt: TGTGCCAGCAGTTTACCACAGGGTAGTGGTGGCTACACCTTC
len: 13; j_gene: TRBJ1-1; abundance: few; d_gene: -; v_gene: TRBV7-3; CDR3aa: CASSLNKQGEAFF; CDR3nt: TGTGCCAGCAGCTTAAACAAGCAGGGTGAAGCTTTCTTT
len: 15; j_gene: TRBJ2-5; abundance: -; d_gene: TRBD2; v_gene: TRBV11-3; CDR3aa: CASSLGAGEGETQYF; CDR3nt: TGTGCCAGCAGCCTTGGAGCGGGAGAGGGGGAGACCCAGTACTTC
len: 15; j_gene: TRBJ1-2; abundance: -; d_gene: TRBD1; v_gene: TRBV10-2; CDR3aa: CASSTTGASGYGYTF; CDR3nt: TGCGCCAGCAGTACCACAGGGGCCTCGGGCTATGGCTACACCTTC
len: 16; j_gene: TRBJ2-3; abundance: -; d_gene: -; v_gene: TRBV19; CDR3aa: CASSIQLAASTDTQYF; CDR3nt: TGTGCCAGTAGTATCCAACTAGCAGCTAGCACAGATACGCAGTATTTT
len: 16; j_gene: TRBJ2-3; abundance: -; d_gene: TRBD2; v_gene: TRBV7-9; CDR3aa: CASSLFAGGPTDTQYF; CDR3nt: TGTGCCAGCAGCTTATTTGCGGGAGGGCCCACAGATACGCAGTATTTT
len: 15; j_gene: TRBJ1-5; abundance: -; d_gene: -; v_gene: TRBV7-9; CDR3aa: CASRAEGGSNQPQHF; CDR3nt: TGTGCCAGCAGGGCTGAAGGGGGAAGCAATCAGCCCCAGCATTTT
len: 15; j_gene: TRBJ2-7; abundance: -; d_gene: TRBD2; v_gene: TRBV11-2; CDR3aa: CASSFSGGSSYEQYF; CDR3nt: TGTGCCAGCAGCTTTAGCGGGGGGAGCTCCTACGAGCAGTACTTC
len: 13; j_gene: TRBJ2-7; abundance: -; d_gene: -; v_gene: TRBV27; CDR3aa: CASSLSGPYEQYF; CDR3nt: TGTGCCAGCAGTTTGTCAGGGCCCTACGAGCAGTACTTC
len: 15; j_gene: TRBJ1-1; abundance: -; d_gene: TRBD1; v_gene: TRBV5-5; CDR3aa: CASSYRTGLNTEAFF; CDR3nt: TGTGCCAGCAGCTACCGGACAGGGCTGAACACTGAAGCTTTCTTT
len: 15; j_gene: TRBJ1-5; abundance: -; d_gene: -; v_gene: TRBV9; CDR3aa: CASSESGVGNQPQHF; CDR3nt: TGTGCCAGCAGCGAGTCAGGGGTTGGCAATCAGCCCCAGCATTTT
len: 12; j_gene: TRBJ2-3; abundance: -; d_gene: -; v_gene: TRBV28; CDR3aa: CASSLSGDTQYF; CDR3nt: TGTGCCAGCAGTTTATCGGGTGATACGCAGTATTTT
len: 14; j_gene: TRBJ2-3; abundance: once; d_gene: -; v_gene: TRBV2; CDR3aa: CASSETPVTDTQYF; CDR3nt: TGTGCCAGCAGTGAAACTCCGGTCACAGATACGCAGTATTTT
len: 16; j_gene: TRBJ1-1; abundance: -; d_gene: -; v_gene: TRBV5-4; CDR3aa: CASSLLGRGMNTEAFF; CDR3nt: TGTGCCAGCAGCTTGCTCGGGCGGGGAATGAACACTGAAGCTTTCTTT
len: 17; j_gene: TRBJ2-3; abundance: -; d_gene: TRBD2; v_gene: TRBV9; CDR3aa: CASSAGTSGTYTDTQYF; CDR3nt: TGTGCCAGCAGCGCCGGGACTAGCGGGACGTACACAGATACGCAGTATTTT
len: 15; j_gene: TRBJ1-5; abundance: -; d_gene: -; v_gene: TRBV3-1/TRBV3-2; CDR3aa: CASSPDTDSNQPQHF; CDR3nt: TGTGCCAGCAGCCCGGACACCGATAGCAATCAGCCCCAGCATTTT
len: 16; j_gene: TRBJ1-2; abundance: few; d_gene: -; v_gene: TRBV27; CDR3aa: CASSSVTGTSNILYTF; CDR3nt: TGTGCCAGCAGTTCAGTGACCGGGACATCCAACATCCTCTACACCTTC
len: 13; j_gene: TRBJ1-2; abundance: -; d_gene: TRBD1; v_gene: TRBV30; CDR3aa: CAWSPTGVDGYTF; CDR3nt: TGTGCCTGGAGTCCCACAGGGGTGGATGGCTACACCTTC
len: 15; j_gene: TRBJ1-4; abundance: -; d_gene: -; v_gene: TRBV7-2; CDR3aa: CASSLSPATNEKLFF; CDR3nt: TGTGCCAGCAGCTTATCGCCAGCAACTAATGAAAAACTGTTTTTT
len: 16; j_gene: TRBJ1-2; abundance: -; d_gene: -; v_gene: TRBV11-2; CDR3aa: CASSLGPSVTVGGYTF; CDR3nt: TGTGCCAGCAGCTTAGGCCCCTCCGTGACAGTAGGAGGCTACACCTTC
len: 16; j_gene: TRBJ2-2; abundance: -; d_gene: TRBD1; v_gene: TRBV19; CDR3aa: CASSGAGGADTGELFF; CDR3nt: TGTGCCAGTAGTGGGGCAGGGGGCGCGGACACCGGGGAGCTGTTTTTT
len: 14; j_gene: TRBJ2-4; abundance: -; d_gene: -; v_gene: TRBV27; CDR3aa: CASSPRGTKNIQYF; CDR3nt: TGTGCCAGCAGTCCCAGGGGAACCAAAAACATTCAGTACTTC
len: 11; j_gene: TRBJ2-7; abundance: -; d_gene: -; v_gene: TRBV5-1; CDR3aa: CASTVTYEQYF; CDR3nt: TGCGCCAGCACCGTAACCTACGAGCAGTACTTC
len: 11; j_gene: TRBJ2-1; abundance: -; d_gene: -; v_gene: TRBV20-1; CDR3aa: CSARHPPGKFF; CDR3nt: TGCAGTGCTAGACACCCCCCCGGGAAGTTCTTC